This T cell receptor beta chain came from a study of blood T cell repertoires in COVID-19 (TCRdb year 2020). With regard to the full study: Samples from collaborators originated in the United States, Italy and Spain and spanned both the acute and convalescent phases of COVID-19. The material from the prospective study consisted of cDNA or gDNA derived from T cells, B-cell-depleted T cells, or PBMCs. Subjects who had been exposed to COVID-19, were actively infected with it, or had recovered from it provided the deeply sampled blood TCRbeta repertoires that made up the dataset. The repertoires were released in a freely available public database intended as a resource for research on the immune response to SARS-CoV-2. Samples were obtained from the ongoing ImmuneRACE study (first 160 participants) and from some 1,200 subjects provided by 6 global collaborators. Nearly every sample came with metadata listing a de-identified subject ID, COVID-19 status, age in years and sex. Where available, HLA class I and class II types were taken from metadata supplied by the sample provider and were not determined by assay-based typing.

Of note for this clone: Its antigen remains undetermined. Base qualities are not at hand, and no much larger clone is one base apart.

The CDR3 sequence holds 17 residues, the cysteine and phenylalanine included. CDR3 DNA is the only sequence kept; it has 51 bases, read in frame from the first base. CDR1 and CDR2 are read off the germline V gene (reference sequence) as SEHNR and FQNEAQ. Deletion took 7 bases off V and 4 bases off J, with a span of 23 bases between the germline ends. Each collaborating institution followed its own protocols to collect whole blood in K2EDTA tubes. For TCRbeta analysis, collaborators shipped samples in one of three forms: frozen whole blood, isolated PBMCs, or DNA extracted from either of those sample types. The immunoSEQ Assay, a bias-controlled multiplex PCR, was used to amplify TCRbeta CDR3 regions from genomic DNA. Per the authors' processing: The number of nucleated cells in each sample was estimated from the amplification of reference gene primers within the assay. To quantify the absolute abundance of each unique TCRbeta CDR3 rearrangement, sequence reads were collapsed and filtered. For each sample, productive Simpson clonality was calculated by taking the square root of Simpson's diversity index across productive rearrangements. TCRdb holds this immuneACCESS table with in-frame rearrangements only. Some clones are missing; in checked studies, unresolved V genes explain under half, and the rest has no known cause. The D gene and trimming were derived from the DNA, and the V and J assignments and clone size from that table. The sample has under 200,000 clones on record, roughly 80% of them singletons. 15% to 20% of the sample is held by the ten biggest clonotypes.

Overall study results and their limits: How much clinical and demographic metadata was included differed by source and by participant, and the metadata was provided uncurated.

Sequencing input: peripheral blood. The rearranged segments are TRBV7-9 and TRBJ2-1; the D gene is possibly TRBD2, with 5 bases matching. The TCR was taken from a man aged 55 to 69 with active or convalescent COVID-19. The nucleotide sequence is TGTGCCAGCATCCCCCCCCTGGCAGGAGGTGGATACAATGAGCAGTTCTTC. Translated, it gives CASIPPLAGGGYNEQFF.